This entry lists 22 T cell receptor beta chains sequenced from one sample in a study of T cell clonality in common variable immunodeficiency. General study results and limits: Reportedly, TCR beta sequences from common variable immunodeficiency showed fewer deletions and N-nucleotide insertions.

These receptors have no known antigen. Produced via immunoSEQ multiplex PCR; TCRdb's table is partial and in-frame only. This sample carries approximately 30,000 clones and no singletons, and more than 3.5% goes to the top ten. Source material: peripheral blood mononuclear cells. These receptors were taken from a human donor with common variable immunodeficiency.

As regards this clone: The read stops 3 residues short of the end of the CDR3; the missing end is completed from the germline J gene. The V gene is TRBV2, the J gene TRBJ2-7; perhaps TRBD1 as D (5 bases). The CDR3 runs to 12 residues. Germline lookup yields CDR1 SNHLY and CDR2 FYNNEI. The V and J ends lost 3 bases and 5 bases respectively, with 8 bases between them. The CDR3: CASSDSRDEQYF. The CDR3 bases that were read are TGTGCCAGCAGTGATAGCAGGGACGAG.

In regard to this clone: The read comes to an end 3 residues before the CDR3 does, leaving the germline J gene to fill in the end. The chain combines TRBV7-3 with TRBJ1-1; perhaps TRBD1 as D (5 bases). There are 13 residues in the CDR3. Per the germline V gene, CDR1 is SGHTA and CDR2 is FQGTGA. Trimming stripped 2 bases from V and 3 bases from J, with 7 bases between. The CDR3 DNA, read in part, is TGTGCCAGCAGCTTAGACAGATACACTGAA. It codes for CASSLDRYTE. The whole CDR3 sequence reads CASSLDRYTEAFF.

A few counts support this clone. The read stops 3 residues short of the end of the CDR3; the missing end is completed from the germline J gene. The chain couples TRBV2 to TRBJ2-5; D remains ambiguous. Germline V gene lookup returns CDR1 SNHLY and CDR2 FYNNEI. Trimming left V 4 bases short and J 5 bases short, with 11 bases between. The CDR3 runs to 13 residues. CDR3 sequence reads: CASSGSLVETQYF. The part of the CDR3 DNA that was read is TGTGCCAGCAGTGGAAGTCTAGTTGAGACC.

This clone turned up a few times. One end of the junction varies from germline; a read error may be responsible. The read comes to an end 3 residues before the CDR3 does, leaving the germline J gene to fill in the end. The chain links TRBV7-7 to TRBJ2-1, with D tentatively TRBD1 (6 bases). From germline, CDR1 is SSHAT and CDR2 FNYEAQ (reference sequence). The CDR3 is made up of 15 amino acids. CDR3 DNA, as far as it was read: TGTGCCCGCAGCTTAAGGGGGAGCCCCTACAATGAG. Translation gives CARSLRGSPYNE. The complete CDR3 sequence is CARSLRGSPYNEQFF.

Worth noting for this clone: The read terminates 3 residues before the CDR3 end, so the remaining end is supplied by the germline J gene. The chain is built from TRBV19 and TRBJ2-7; the D is unclear. The CDR3 extends over 14 amino acids. Trimming pared 5 bases from V and 3 bases from J, leaving 14 bases between. Looked up from germline, CDR1 is LNHDA and CDR2 is SQIVND (reference sequence). Incomplete CDR3 DNA: TGTGCCAGTAGTCCCGGGTCTGAGATCTACGAG. Amino acid sequence: CASSPGSEIYE. The whole CDR3 is CASSPGSEIYEQYF. Full variable domain (outside the CDR3, taken from reference TRBV19 and TRBJ2-7): DGGITQSPKYLFRKEGQNVTLSCEQNLNHDAMYWYRQDPGQGLRLIYYSQIVNDFQKGDIAEGYSVSREKKESFPLTVTSAQKNPTAFYLCASSPGSEIYEQYFGPGTRLTVT.

Of note for this clone: The read is 3 residues too short to cover the CDR3 end, so that end is filled in from the germline J gene. This rearrangement joins TRBV2 to TRBJ1-5, with D maybe TRBD1 (5 bases). Per germline, CDR1 SNHLY and CDR2 FYNNEI. The CDR3 runs to 15 residues. Trimming stripped 7 bases from V and 7 bases from J, with 20 bases between. This CDR3 is CASTVLVGVGQPQHF. The sequenced part of the CDR3 DNA is TGTGCCAGCACTGTACTCGTAGGGGTCGGCCAGCCC.

Many counts were recorded for this clone. The read finishes 3 residues shy of the CDR3 end, and the germline J gene is used to complete it. The chain joins TRBV2 to TRBJ2-4; no definite D call. Trimming stripped 1 base from V and 0 bases from J, with 4 bases between. Looked up from germline, CDR1 is SNHLY and CDR2 is FYNNEI. The CDR3 sequence is 14 residues long. The CDR3 loop is CASSEELAKNIQYF. Incomplete CDR3 DNA: TGTGCCAGCAGTGAAGAACTAGCCAAAAACATT.

Comments on this clone: From the germline J gene comes the end of the CDR3, since the read stops 3 residues before it. V and J are TRBV18 and TRBJ2-7, with 7 bases that match TRBD2. Germline CDR1 reads KGHSH; CDR2 reads LQKENI. V lost 2 bases and J lost 2; bases outside the gene matches: 3. This CDR3 has 14 residues. CDR3 in amino acids: CASSPAGVAYEQYF. The part of the CDR3 DNA that was read is TGTGCCAGCTCACCAGCGGGGGTGGCCTACGAG. Filled out from reference TRBV18 and TRBJ2-7, the complete variable domain reads NAGVMQNPRHLVRRRGQEARLRCSPMKGHSHVYWYRQLPEEGLKFMVYLQKENIIDESGMPKERFSAEFPKEGPSILRIQQVVRGDSAAYFCASSPAGVAYEQYFGPGTRLTVT.

This clone has more than one count but fewer than ten. Coverage ceases 3 residues before the CDR3 finishes, and the germline J gene fills in the end. This chain connects TRBV29-1 to TRBJ1-2; TRBD1 is a possible D gene (5 bases). V lost 8 bases and J lost 5, with 9 bases in between. The CDR3 has 10 residues. From germline, CDR1 is SQVTM and CDR2 ANQGSEA. The CDR3 DNA, read in part, is TGCAGCCTGGGGGGGTATGGC. It codes for CSLGGYG. The entire CDR3 protein is CSLGGYGYTF. Combining the CDR3 with reference TRBV29-1 and TRBJ1-2 gives the whole variable domain SAVISQKPSRDICQRGTSLTIQCQVDSQVTMMFWYRQQPGQSLTLIATANQGSEATYESGFVIDKFPISRPNLTFSTLTVSNMSPEDSSIYLCSLGGYGYTFGSGTRLTVV.

This clone came up a few times. Read coverage stops 3 residues before the CDR3 terminus; the germline J gene supplies the remainder. J is TRBJ1-6 and V is TRBV7-6; 8 bases are a match to TRBD1. The germline V gene has CDR1 SGHVS and CDR2 FNYEAQ. The CDR3 loop spans 16 amino acids. J gave up 4 bases and V 5 bases, and 7 bases lay outside the gene matches. CDR3 DNA, as far as it was read: TGTGCCAGCAGCCTATTGGGACAGGAGTATAATTCACCC. Its translation: CASSLLGQEYNSP. The full CDR3 is CASSLLGQEYNSPLHF.

This clone showed up many times. From the germline J gene comes the end of the CDR3, since the read stops 3 residues before it. The chain uses TRBV7-9 and TRBJ2-7; a possible D gene is TRBD1 (6 bases). Per germline, CDR1 SEHNR and CDR2 FQNEAQ (reference sequence). The CDR3 loop spans 14 amino acids. V lost 7 bases to trimming and J lost 0 bases, with 13 bases between them. CDR3 residues: CASTWTASSYEQYF. The part of the CDR3 DNA that was read is TGTGCCAGCACCTGGACAGCGTCCTCCTACGAG.

This clone turned up a few times. Sequencing ends 3 residues short of the CDR3 end; the germline J gene provides the rest. The chain is built from TRBV19 and TRBJ2-1, with 12 positions matching TRBD2. Germline CDR1 LNHDA, CDR2 SQIVND (reference sequence). The CDR3 is made up of 16 amino acids. The V gene end was trimmed by 6 bases and the J gene end by 7 bases; junction bases not matched to a gene: 10. Incomplete CDR3 DNA: TGTGCCAGTAGGACCAGACTAGCGGGAGCCCTTAATGAG. The encoded protein is CASRTRLAGALNE. The CDR3 in its entirety is CASRTRLAGALNEQFF.

In this sample, this clone turned up many times. The CDR3 is cut off 3 residues early in the read; its end comes from the germline J gene. The chain has TRBV28 and TRBJ1-6; D not certain. V lost 5 bases, J lost 6 bases, and 5 bases lay in between. The CDR3 contains 12 residues. Germline CDR1 MDHEN, CDR2 SYDVKM. The CDR3 sequence is CASSTGNSPLHF. The covered CDR3 bases are TGTGCCAGCAGTACGGGTAATTCACCC.

This clone was counted many times. The sequenced CDR3 bases are TGTGCCAGCAGTTCCGCCGGGTCCAAAGGAAACACC. Encoded protein: CASSSAGSKGNT. The whole CDR3 is CASSSAGSKGNTIYF. The V and J genes are TRBV5-4 and TRBJ1-3; D unresolved. The read gets to within 3 residues of the CDR3 end, and the germline J gene fills in the rest. Germline V gene data show CDR1 as SGHNT and CDR2 as YYREEE (reference sequence). This CDR3 spans 15 amino acids. V shed 5 bases and J shed 4 bases, with 16 bases lying between them.

This clone was seen a few times. The sequence runs out 3 residues before the end of the CDR3; the remainder is reconstructed from the germline J gene. This chain joins TRBV19 and TRBJ2-2; 8 bases fit TRBD1. Germline V CDR1 and CDR2: LNHDA, SQIVND (reference sequence). The CDR3 spans 15 residues. The V gene end was trimmed by 7 bases and the J gene end by 0 bases; junction bases not matched to a gene: 4. CDR3 sequence reads: CASKRQGSNTGELFF. The covered CDR3 bases are TGTGCCAGTAAAAGACAGGGGTCGAACACCGGGGAG.

This clone was counted at least ten times. The DNA read from the CDR3 is TGCAGTGCTAGTTTGACTAGGCTGTCTACCGAG. Protein product: CSASLTRLSTE. The CDR3 in full is CSASLTRLSTEQYF. J is TRBJ2-7 and V is TRBV20-1, with D perhaps matching TRBD2 (6 bases). The read comes to an end 3 residues before the CDR3 does, leaving the germline J gene to fill in the end. Germline CDR1 and CDR2: DFQATT and SNEGSKA (reference sequence). The CDR3 contains 14 residues. V dropped 3 bases and J dropped 6 bases, with 18 bases sitting between them.

This clone was seen more than once but under ten times. The read terminates 3 residues ahead of where the CDR3 ends, so the germline J gene completes it. The chain employs TRBV7-9 and TRBJ2-3; D remains unclear. Trimming left V 5 bases short and J 6 bases short, with 9 bases between. This CDR3 region has 12 residues. CDR1 is SEHNR and CDR2 is FQNEAQ in the germline V gene (reference sequence). CDR3 bases read: TGTGCCAGCAGCCCCAACTCGGATACG. Encoded protein: CASSPNSDT. The complete CDR3 sequence is CASSPNSDTQYF.

By sample fraction, this clone is medium-sized. The missing CDR3 end, 3 residues past where the read stops, is filled in from the germline J gene. The rearrangement uses TRBV2 and TRBJ2-1; D is possibly TRBD2 (6 bases). The V end was cut by 6 bases, the J end by 4 bases, with 16 bases between. Germline CDR1 and CDR2: SNHLY and FYNNEI. CDR3 length equals 15 residues. The DNA read from the CDR3 is TGTGCCAGCAGGGACTACCGAAACCAATACAATGAG. Amino acid sequence: CASRDYRNQYNE. The entire CDR3 protein is CASRDYRNQYNEQFF.

This clone was counted between two and nine times. From the germline J gene comes the end of the CDR3, since the read stops 3 residues before it. J is TRBJ2-5 and V is TRBV18; a weak D match, TRBD1 (6 bases). Germline V gene data show CDR1 as KGHSH and CDR2 as LQKENI. V was cut by 4 bases and J by 2 bases, with 14 bases left in between. This CDR3 has 15 residues. The sequenced CDR3 bases are TGTGCCAGCTCACTCGACAGGTTGGGGCAAGAGACC. As protein: CASSLDRLGQET. In full, the CDR3 is CASSLDRLGQETQYF. Variable domain in full (rest from reference TRBV18 and TRBJ2-5): NAGVMQNPRHLVRRRGQEARLRCSPMKGHSHVYWYRQLPEEGLKFMVYLQKENIIDESGMPKERFSAEFPKEGPSILRIQQVVRGDSAAYFCASSLDRLGQETQYFGPGTRLLVL.

This clone was counted a few times. Read coverage stops 3 residues before the CDR3 terminus; the germline J gene supplies the remainder. The chain carries TRBV18 and TRBJ1-2; TRBD1 matches at 7 bases. CDR1 and CDR2 (germline): KGHSH, LQKENI. The CDR3 length is 15 residues. The V segment lost 4 bases and the J segment 5 bases; nucleotides outside the gene matches: 10. Here the CDR3 reads CASSLRGQPAYGYTF. CDR3 DNA, as far as it was read: TGTGCCAGCTCACTCAGGGGACAGCCAGCTTATGGC.

Remarks on this clone: The read gets to within 3 residues of the CDR3 end, and the germline J gene fills in the rest. The J gene is TRBJ1-1, the V gene TRBV7-9, with D perhaps TRBD1 (5 bases). Germline V gene data show CDR1 as SEHNR and CDR2 as FQNEAQ (reference sequence). Trimming shortened V by 4 bases and J by 4 bases, and 13 bases separated the two germline ends. The CDR3 is 14 residues long. CDR3 in amino acids: CASSYGPGITEAFF. The CDR3 DNA, read in part, is TGTGCCAGCAGCTACGGACCAGGGATCACTGAA.

Within the sample, this clone is medium-sized. The CDR3 goes on 3 residues after the read ends, and that part is filled in from the germline J gene. The chain joins TRBV28 to TRBJ2-7; 7 bases are shared with TRBD2. CDR1 is MDHEN and CDR2 is SYDVKM in the germline V gene. The ends lost 1 base at V and 6 bases at J; junction bases unmatched: 9. The CDR3 is 15 residues long. The sequenced part of the CDR3 DNA is TGTGCCAGCAGTTTATCCCGCCGGACTAGTTCCGAG. Translation gives CASSLSRRTSSE. In full, the CDR3 is CASSLSRRTSSEQYF. Complete variable domain (other parts from reference TRBV28 and TRBJ2-7): DVKVTQSSRYLVKRTGEKVFLECVQDMDHENMFWYRQDPGLGLRLIYFSYDVKMKEKGDIPEGYSVSREKKERFSLILESASTNQTSMYLCASSLSRRTSSEQYFGPGTRLTVT.